This T cell receptor beta chain was documented in a study of blood T cell repertoires in COVID-19. This clone was observed a handful of times. Looked up from germline, CDR1 is PRHDT and CDR2 is FYEKMQ (reference sequence). The CDR3 is 15 residues long. V was trimmed by 1 base and J by 2 bases, leaving 12 bases between them. Only in-frame clones appear in the TCRdb table, and some are missing; sequencing was by immunoSEQ multiplex PCR. The table records about 140,000 clones, over 75% of them present only once. The chain links TRBV13 to TRBJ2-7, with unresolved D. The sequence came from a woman aged 45 to 65 who had recovered from COVID-19. Sequencing was performed on PBMCs or T cells enriched from blood (not recorded which). The chain's CDR3 is CASSLVGQATYEQYF. Here the CDR3 DNA reads TGTGCCAGCAGCTTAGTCGGCCAGGCCACCTACGAGCAGTACTTC. Supplemented by reference TRBV13 and TRBJ2-7, the full variable domain reads AAGVIQSPRHLIKEKRETATLKCYPIPRHDTVYWYQQGPGQDPQFLISFYEKMQSDKGSIPDRFSAQQFSDYHSELNMSSLELGDSALYFCASSLVGQATYEQYFGPGTRLTVT.